The rows below give T cell receptor beta chains drawn from one sample of a study of T cell repertoires in cytomegalovirus infection. TCRdb independently ran MiXCR on the reads; one entry per CDR3 protein. This table holds roughly 230,000 distinct CDR3 sequences, roughly 22% found once. Sequencing was carried out using CD8+ T cells from PBMCs. All receptors come from a human donor in good health (CMV status not recorded). Some clones in this sample may be carry-over from other donors' samples. Each CDR3 is given with its conserved first and last residue.

V gene,J gene,CDR3 protein
TRBV19,TRBJ1-1,CASSIIPLGDTEAFF
TRBV29-1,TRBJ1-1,CSVDRLTAVTEAFF
TRBV28,TRBJ2-5,CASSSTGQRETQYF
TRBV7-2,TRBJ2-1,CASSWLAGGNEQFF
TRBV25-1,TRBJ1-6,CASSVEGPYSPLHF
TRBV20-1,TRBJ1-2,CSARGTASYGYTF
TRBV2,TRBJ2-7,CASGSGFYEQYF
TRBV4-1,TRBJ1-1,CASSQVSNTEAFF
TRBV7-9,TRBJ2-1,CASSPDWQTYNEQFF
TRBV6-2/TRBV6-3,TRBJ2-1,CASSYPHGRPSSYNEQFF
TRBV29-1,TRBJ2-2,CSVGWTGEGPTGELFF
TRBV2,TRBJ2-7,CASSEALDEQYF
TRBV27,TRBJ1-5,CASSPLGIDQPQHF
TRBV7-9,TRBJ2-1,CASTGGDGGNEQFF
TRBV7-7,TRBJ2-3,CASSLISTDTQYF
TRBV20-1,TRBJ2-1,CPNAGVVKNEQFF
TRBV12-3/TRBV12-4,TRBJ2-7,CASSPSQTGYEQYF
TRBV5-1,TRBJ2-2,CASSLEGDRGRSGGELFF
TRBV5-4,TRBJ2-7,CASSSGHPYEQYF
TRBV19,TRBJ1-5,CASSEVLRPRQPQHF
TRBV2,TRBJ2-1,CASKIIAGGFNVQFF
TRBV7-9,TRBJ2-7,CASSSRGGDAYEQYF
TRBV11-2,TRBJ2-7,CASSYSRDSFYEQYF
TRBV3-1,TRBJ2-3,CASSPPLGGRNTQYF
TRBV7-9,TRBJ2-1,CASSPFSGGGVSYNEQFF
TRBV24-1,TRBJ2-5,CATSDSGQGRQETQYF
TRBV20-1,TRBJ2-5,CSARDRGEAWSKETQYF
TRBV29-1,TRBJ2-7,CSVAGENSYEQYF
TRBV4-2,TRBJ2-7,CASSQEGEGYEQYF
TRBV28,TRBJ1-1,CASTDLNTEAFF
TRBV2,TRBJ2-1,CAILAGVTSNEQFF
TRBV12-5,TRBJ2-7,CASGLPGQGAYEQYF
TRBV12-3/TRBV12-4,TRBJ2-1,CASSLAVYGTHNEQFF
TRBV28,TRBJ2-5,CASSSGTGYQETQYF
TRBV7-8,TRBJ2-7,CASSDGKGVSSEQYF
TRBV20-1,TRBJ2-1,CSAREGAGGPRGEQFF
TRBV7-8,TRBJ1-4,CASSFEVGLFF
TRBV6-6,TRBJ2-7,CASSSLEQYF
TRBV6-6,TRBJ1-1,CASSYKAPPEAFF
TRBV29-1,TRBJ1-1,CSGQGWRMNTEAFF
TRBV24-1,TRBJ2-1,CATSDLGSGVVNEQFF
TRBV2,TRBJ2-1,CASSEWGTDGGHNEQFF
TRBV28,TRBJ2-5,CASSLWFSQETQYF